This is a list of T cell receptor beta chains from one sample in a study of PD-1 blockade in classical Hodgkin lymphoma. TCRdb keeps only in-frame clones here, not all; method: immunoSEQ multiplex PCR. In the table there are 20,000 to 30,000 clones, approximately 82% of which are singletons. The source was peripheral blood mononuclear cells (PBMCs), collected before the second cycle of nivolumab. Receptors originate from a human donor with classical Hodgkin lymphoma. The CDR3 runs from the conserved cysteine through the conserved F or W. Fields, in order: J gene, V gene, D gene, clone size, CDR3 protein, CDR3 DNA. A D gene is named only where the DNA matches it firmly. Some rows have no size entry. The others give once, few or many, or a class for an expanded clone.

>TRBJ2-6|TRBV5-4|TRBD2|NA
CASSPSGGALGANVLTF
TGTGCCAGCAGCCCGAGCGGGGGGGCCCTGGGGGCCAACGTCCTGACTTTC
>TRBJ1-3|TRBV28|NA|few
CASNTAGSGGNTIYF
TGTGCCAGCAACACCGCAGGGTCCGGAGGAAACACCATATATTTT
>TRBJ1-4|TRBV2|NA|NA
CASSPTWGKGDEKLFF
TGTGCCAGCAGTCCTACCTGGGGGAAGGGGGATGAAAAACTGTTTTTT
>TRBJ1-3|TRBV7-2|TRBD1|NA
CASSLELRGLGNTIYF
TGTGCCAGCAGCTTAGAGCTCAGGGGGTTGGGAAACACCATATATTTT
>TRBJ2-7|TRBV6-5|TRBD1|NA
CASSYPGGSYEQYF
TGTGCCAGCAGTTACCCAGGGGGTTCGTACGAGCAGTACTTC
>TRBJ1-4|TRBV5-4|TRBD1|NA
CASSFEQGGFNEKLFF
TGTGCCAGCAGCTTTGAGCAGGGGGGATTCAATGAAAAACTGTTTTTT
>TRBJ1-1|TRBV2|NA|NA
CASTGRSVGNTEAFF
TGTGCCAGCACTGGACGGAGCGTCGGGAACACTGAAGCTTTCTTT
>TRBJ2-2|TRBV7-3|NA|NA
CASSFDGGELFF
TGTGCCAGCAGCTTCGACGGCGGGGAGCTGTTTTTT
>TRBJ2-7|TRBV11-2|TRBD1|NA
CASSWGQGTEQYF
TGTGCCAGCAGCTGGGGACAGGGAACCGAGCAGTACTTC
>TRBJ2-3|TRBV4-3|TRBD2|once
CASSPGPAGGPDTQYF
TGCGCCAGCAGCCCCGGGCCCGCGGGGGGGCCAGATACGCAGTATTTT
>TRBJ2-5|TRBV27|NA|NA
CASSLGQRLEGETQYF
TGTGCCAGCAGTTTAGGCCAGCGACTAGAGGGAGAGACCCAGTACTTC
>TRBJ1-1|TRBV4-2|NA|NA
CASSQEVRAYMNTEAFF
TGTGCCAGCAGCCAAGAAGTACGTGCTTACATGAACACTGAAGCTTTCTTT
>TRBJ1-2|TRBV7-9|NA|NA
CASSHNYGYTF
TGTGCCAGCAGCCACAACTATGGCTACACCTTC
>TRBJ2-3|TRBV28|NA|NA
CASGGFAVTDTQYF
TGTGCCAGCGGGGGTTTTGCGGTTACAGATACGCAGTATTTT
>TRBJ2-3|TRBV2|NA|NA
CARSNRDTTDTQYF
TGTGCCAGATCCAACCGGGACACCACAGATACGCAGTATTTT
>TRBJ2-2|TRBV6-1|NA|NA
CASTPFAGELFF
TGTGCCAGTACGCCGTTCGCCGGGGAGCTGTTTTTT
>TRBJ2-7|TRBV25-1|TRBD1|NA
CASRHRQGHPYF
TGTGCCAGCAGACATCGACAGGGGCACCCCTACTTC
>TRBJ1-6|TRBV15|NA|NA
CATSREASYNSPLHF
TGTGCCACCAGCAGAGAAGCCTCCTATAATTCACCCCTCCACTTT
>TRBJ2-1|TRBV4-3|TRBD2|NA
CASSSPPGTSRDFNEQFF
TGCGCCAGCAGCTCTCCCCCCGGGACTAGCAGAGACTTCAATGAGCAGTTCTTC
>TRBJ1-4|TRBV27|NA|NA
CASSFGGSNEKLFF
TGTGCCAGCAGTTTTGGTGGGTCGAATGAAAAACTGTTTTTT
>TRBJ1-3|TRBV11-2|NA|once
CASSLRAPARDLQGNTIYF
TGTGCCAGCAGCTTGCGGGCGCCCGCCAGGGACCTACAGGGAAACACCATATATTTT
>TRBJ2-5|TRBV15|NA|NA
CATSRALWGTQYQETQYF
TGTGCCACCAGCAGAGCCCTCTGGGGGACTCAGTACCAAGAGACCCAGTACTTC
>TRBJ2-2|TRBV7-3|NA|NA
CASSLQGQNTGELFF
TGTGCCAGCAGCCTGCAGGGACAGAACACCGGGGAGCTGTTTTTT
>TRBJ2-7|TRBV4-3|NA|NA
CASSQDWQGGEQYF
TGCGCCAGCAGCCAAGATTGGCAGGGAGGCGAGCAGTACTTC
>TRBJ2-7|TRBV7-8|TRBD1|NA
CASSSPGQGDYEQYF
TGTGCCAGCAGCTCACCGGGACAGGGCGACTACGAGCAGTACTTC
>TRBJ1-1|TRBV6-6|NA|NA
CASSYSTGLLAFF
TGTGCCAGCAGTTACTCAACAGGGCTGTTAGCTTTCTTT
>TRBJ1-5|TRBV4-3|NA|medium-sized
CASSQDFGGPNQPQHF
TGCGCCAGCAGCCAAGATTTTGGGGGCCCCAATCAGCCCCAGCATTTT
>TRBJ2-1|TRBV12-5|NA|NA
CASGSQDGTYNEQFF
TGTGCTAGTGGTTCTCAGGACGGTACCTACAATGAGCAGTTCTTC
>TRBJ1-2|TRBV7-6|NA|NA
CASSLVMRTPDRYGYTF
TGTGCCAGCAGCTTAGTTATGAGGACCCCGGATCGCTATGGCTACACCTTC
>TRBJ2-3|TRBV7-2|NA|NA
CASSRTSLFSTDTQYF
TGTGCCAGCAGCCGAACGAGCCTCTTTAGCACAGATACGCAGTATTTT
>TRBJ2-7|TRBV28|TRBD1|NA
CASSMTGRTYEQYF
TGTGCCAGCAGCATGACAGGGCGTACCTACGAGCAGTACTTC